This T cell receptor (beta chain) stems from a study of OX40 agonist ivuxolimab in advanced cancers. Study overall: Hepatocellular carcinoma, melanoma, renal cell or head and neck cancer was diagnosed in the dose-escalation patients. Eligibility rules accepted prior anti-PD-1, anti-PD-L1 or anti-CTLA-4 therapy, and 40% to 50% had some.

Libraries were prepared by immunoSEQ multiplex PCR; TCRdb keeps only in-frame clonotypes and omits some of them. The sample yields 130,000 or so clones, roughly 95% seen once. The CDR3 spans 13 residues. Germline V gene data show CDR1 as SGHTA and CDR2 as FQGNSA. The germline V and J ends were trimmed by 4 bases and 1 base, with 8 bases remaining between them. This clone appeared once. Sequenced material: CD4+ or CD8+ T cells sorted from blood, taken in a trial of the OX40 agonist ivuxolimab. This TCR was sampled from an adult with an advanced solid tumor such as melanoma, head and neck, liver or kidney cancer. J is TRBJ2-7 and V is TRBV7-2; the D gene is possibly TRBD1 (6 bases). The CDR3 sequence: CASSSDRSYEQYF. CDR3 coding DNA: TGTGCCAGCAGCTCGGACAGATCCTACGAGCAGTACTTC.